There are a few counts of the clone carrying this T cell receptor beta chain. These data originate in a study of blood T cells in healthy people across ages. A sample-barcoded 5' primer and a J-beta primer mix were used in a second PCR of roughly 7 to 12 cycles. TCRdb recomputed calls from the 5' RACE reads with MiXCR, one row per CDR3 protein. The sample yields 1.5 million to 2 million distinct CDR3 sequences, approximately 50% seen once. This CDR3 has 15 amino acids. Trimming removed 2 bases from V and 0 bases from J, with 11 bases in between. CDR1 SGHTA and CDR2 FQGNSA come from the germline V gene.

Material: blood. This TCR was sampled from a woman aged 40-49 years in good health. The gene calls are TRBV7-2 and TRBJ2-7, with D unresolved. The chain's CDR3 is CASSLFNNPSYEQYF. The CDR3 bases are TGTGCCAGCAGCTTATTTAACAACCCCTCCTACGAGCAGTACTTC.